One and the same sample provided the 13 T cell receptor beta chains below, sequenced in a study of blood T cell repertoires in COVID-19. TCRdb keeps only in-frame clones here, not all; method: immunoSEQ multiplex PCR. The repertoire consists of 95,000 to 150,000 clones, with roughly 72% occurring once and the leading ten covering around 6%. Sequencing was done on a sample of peripheral blood. All receptors come from a man between 60 and 70 years old with acute or convalescent COVID-19.

This clone was seen a few times. In nucleotides, the CDR3 is TGTGCCAGCAGTGCCCTCCTTCCACGGGGACAGGGGCTGTCTAACTATGGCTACACCTTC. It translates to CASSALLPRGQGLSNYGYTF. The chain has TRBV6-1 and TRBJ1-2; 10 bases are a match to TRBD1. J was trimmed by 0 bases and V by 4 bases; bases with no gene match: 17. Germline-derived CDR1 and CDR2 are MNHNS and SASEGT. The CDR3 consists of 20 residues.

This rearrangement joins TRBV9 to TRBJ2-1; tentative D call: TRBD2 (6 bases). CDR1 and CDR2 (germline): SGDLS, YYNGEE. The CDR3 has 16 amino acids. Trimming shortened V by 1 base and J by 3 bases, and 14 bases separated the two germline ends. The CDR3 DNA follows: TGTGCCAGCAGCGTAAGCGGGCGGGGAAGCTACAATGAGCAGTTCTTC. Its translation is CASSVSGRGSYNEQFF.

This clone has just one count. V gene TRBV5-6 combines with J gene TRBJ1-1; TRBD1 matches 10 bases. The V gene's germline CDR1 is SGHDT and CDR2 YYEEEE. This CDR3 spans 15 amino acids. With 0 bases clipped from V and 5 bases from J, the junction kept 4 bases outside the gene matches. The DNA for the CDR3 is TGTGCCAGCAGCTTGGAGACAGGGGGCTGGACTGAAGCTTTCTTT. It encodes CASSLETGGWTEAFF.

The V and J genes are TRBV7-2 and TRBJ2-7; 8 bases fit TRBD1. The junction had 3 bases not matched to a gene; V was cut back by 4 bases and J by 1 base. Germline values: CDR1 SGHTA, CDR2 FQGNSA. The CDR3 totals 14 residues. In DNA form, the CDR3 reads TGTGCCAGCAGCTCAACAGGGGGATCCTACGAGCAGTACTTC. Its protein is CASSSTGGSYEQYF.

The chain links TRBV10-3 to TRBJ1-5; D is unresolved. The germline V and J ends were trimmed by 10 bases and 2 bases, with 9 bases remaining between them. The CDR3 runs 12 residues. Germline lookup yields CDR1 ENHRY and CDR2 SYGVKD. The CDR3 spells CATRSGNQPQHF. The CDR3 DNA reads TGTGCCACGCGTTCGGGCAATCAGCCCCAGCATTTT.

This clone was seen a handful of times. The chain couples TRBV5-1 to TRBJ2-1, with 8 bases identical to TRBD1. The CDR3 has 16 residues. The germline CDR1 and CDR2 sequences are SGHRS and YFSETQ. With V trimmed by 5 bases and J by 4 bases, 11 bases remained unmatched. The CDR3 sequence: CASSYSQGAVYNEQFF. The DNA of the CDR3 is TGCGCCAGCAGTTATTCCCAGGGGGCCGTTTACAATGAGCAGTTCTTC.

This clone has just a few counts. The V and J genes are TRBV7-3 and TRBJ1-2, with TRBD1 matching over 8 bases. Germline V lookup: CDR1 SGHTA, CDR2 FQGTGA. This CDR3 comprises 13 residues. Trimming cost V 4 bases and J 7 bases; bases outside gene matches: 5. CDR3 DNA: TGTGCCAGCAGCTCTGGACAGGGAAGTGGCTACACCTTC. It codes for CASSSGQGSGYTF.

V gene TRBV10-1 combines with J gene TRBJ1-2, with 8 bases that match TRBD1. Germline CDR1 and CDR2: WNHNN and SYGVQD (reference sequence). J was trimmed by 4 bases and V by 0 bases; bases with no gene match: 22. This CDR3 is 21 amino acids long. The CDR3 DNA sequence: TGCGCCAGCAGTGAGTCGGCAGCCTCCGGGACAGGATATCCAATGGCCTATGGCTACACCTTC. This codes for CASSESAASGTGYPMAYGYTF.

This chain links TRBV11-2 with TRBJ2-1; 16 bases are a match to TRBD2. Germline V gene lookup returns CDR1 SGHAT and CDR2 FQNNGV. Trimming removed 4 bases from V and 9 bases from J; junction bases left unmatched: 6. This CDR3 comprises 16 residues. The chain's CDR3 is CASSWGLAGGQGEQFF. In nucleotides, the CDR3 is TGTGCCAGCAGCTGGGGACTAGCGGGAGGGCAGGGTGAGCAGTTCTTC.

V is TRBV4-1 and J is TRBJ2-1; 8 positions agree with TRBD2. From germline, CDR1 is MGHRA and CDR2 YSYEKL. The CDR3 is 16 amino acids. V lost 4 bases, J lost 4 bases, and 9 bases stayed unmatched. The CDR3 loop is CASSLPGSGAYNEQFF. The CDR3 nucleotides read TGCGCCAGCAGCCTACCCGGTAGCGGGGCTTACAATGAGCAGTTCTTC.

This chain joins TRBV6-2 or TRBV6-3 and TRBJ1-2, with TRBD1 identical over 8 bases. V was clipped by 4 bases and J by 8 bases; unmatched bases: 9. The CDR3 is made up of 14 amino acids. Germline CDR1 is MNHEY and CDR2 is SVGEGT. The CDR3 DNA follows: TGTGCCAGCAGTTGGAGTCAGGGGGCAGGAGGCTACACCTTC. Amino acids: CASSWSQGAGGYTF.

The sample holds a few counts of this clone. The gene calls are TRBV11-2 and TRBJ2-7; D is uncertain. V gave up 1 base and J gave up 0 bases, with 10 bases separating them. Germline V gene lookup returns CDR1 SGHAT and CDR2 FQNNGV. This CDR3 region has 15 residues. As DNA, the CDR3 is TGTGCCAGCAGCTTAGCCCAGACTCCCTCCTACGAGCAGTACTTC. Translating gives CASSLAQTPSYEQYF.

This clone was recorded a few times. V is TRBV14 and J is TRBJ2-7; 7 bases are a match to TRBD2. This CDR3 has 15 residues. The trim removed 4 bases at V and 2 bases at J, leaving 8 bases unmatched. The germline V gene has CDR1 SGHDN and CDR2 FVKESK. Written as DNA, the CDR3 is TGTGCCAGCAGCCGTGCTAGCGGTAGTACCTACGAGCAGTACTTC. Protein sequence: CASSRASGSTYEQYF.